This T cell receptor (beta chain) was recovered during a study of read filtering for tumor transcriptome and immune sequencing. This clonotype was counted at least ten times. The library was built from around 400 ng RNA with molecular barcoded adaptors for alpha/delta and beta/gamma chains. TCRdb used MiXCR to reprocess the reads, holding one entry per CDR3 protein. The table has about 93,000 distinct CDR3 sequences, around a fifth seen once; the top ten hold over 10%. The germline CDR1 and CDR2 sequences are MNHEY and SVGAGI. The V segment lost 6 bases and the J segment 7 bases; nucleotides outside the gene matches: 2. The CDR3 covers 12 residues.

Sequencing used a population of CD138-negative cells sorted from bone marrow. The V call is TRBV6-5, the J call TRBJ1-4, with 7 bases identical to TRBD1. This receptor was obtained from a donor at least 40 years old with multiple myeloma. Written as DNA, the CDR3 is TGTGCCAGCAGACAGGGGAGTGAAAAACTGTTTTTT. It yields the protein CASRQGSEKLFF.